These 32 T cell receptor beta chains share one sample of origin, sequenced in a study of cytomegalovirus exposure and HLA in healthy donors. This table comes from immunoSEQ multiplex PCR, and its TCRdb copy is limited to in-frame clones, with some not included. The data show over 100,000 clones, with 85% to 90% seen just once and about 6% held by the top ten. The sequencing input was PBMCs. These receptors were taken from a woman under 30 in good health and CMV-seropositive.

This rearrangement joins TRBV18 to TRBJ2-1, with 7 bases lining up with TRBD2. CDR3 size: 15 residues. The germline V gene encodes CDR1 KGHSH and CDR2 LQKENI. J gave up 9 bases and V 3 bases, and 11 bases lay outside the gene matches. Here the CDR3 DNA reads TGTGCCAGCTCACCTGGGTCGGCGGGAGCGAGTGAGCAGTTCTTC. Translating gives CASSPGSAGASEQFF. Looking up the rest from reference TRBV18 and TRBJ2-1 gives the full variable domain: NAGVMQNPRHLVRRRGQEARLRCSPMKGHSHVYWYRQLPEEGLKFMVYLQKENIIDESGMPKERFSAEFPKEGPSILRIQQVVRGDSAAYFCASSPGSAGASEQFFGPGTRLTVL.

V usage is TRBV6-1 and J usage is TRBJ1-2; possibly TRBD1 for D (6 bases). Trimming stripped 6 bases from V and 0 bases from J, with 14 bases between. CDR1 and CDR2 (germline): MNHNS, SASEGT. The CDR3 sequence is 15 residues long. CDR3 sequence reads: CASRPQGIANYGYTF. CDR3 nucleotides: TGTGCCAGCAGGCCCCAGGGGATAGCTAACTATGGCTACACCTTC.

Here the CDR3 DNA reads TGCGCCAGCAGCCATACCAGGTATGAGCAGTTCTTC. This codes for CASSHTRYEQFF. The chain couples TRBV4-1 to TRBJ2-1; D is undetermined. Germline CDR1 MGHRA, CDR2 YSYEKL. The CDR3 is 12 residues long. The V end lost 3 bases, the J end lost 8 bases, and 8 bases lay between the germline ends.

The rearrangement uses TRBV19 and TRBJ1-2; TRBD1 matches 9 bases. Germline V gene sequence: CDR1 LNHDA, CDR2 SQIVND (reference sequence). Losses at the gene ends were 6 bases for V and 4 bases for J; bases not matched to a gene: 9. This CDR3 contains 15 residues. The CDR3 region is CASSPGTGYLYGYTF. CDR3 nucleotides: TGTGCCAGTAGCCCCGGGACAGGGTACCTCTATGGCTACACCTTC.

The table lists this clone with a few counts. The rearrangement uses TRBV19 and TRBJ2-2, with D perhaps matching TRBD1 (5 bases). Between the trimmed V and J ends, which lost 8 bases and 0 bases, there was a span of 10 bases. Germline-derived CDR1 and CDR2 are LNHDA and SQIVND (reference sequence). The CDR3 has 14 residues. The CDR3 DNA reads TGTGCCAGTGAAGACAGAGCGAACACCGGGGAGCTGTTTTTT. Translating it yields CASEDRANTGELFF.

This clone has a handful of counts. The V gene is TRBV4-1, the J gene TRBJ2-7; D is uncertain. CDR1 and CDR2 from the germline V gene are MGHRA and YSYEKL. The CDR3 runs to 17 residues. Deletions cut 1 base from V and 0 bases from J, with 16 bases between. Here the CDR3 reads CASSQGASRTYSYEQYF. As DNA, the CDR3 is TGCGCCAGCAGCCAAGGCGCATCCCGCACTTACTCCTACGAGCAGTACTTC.

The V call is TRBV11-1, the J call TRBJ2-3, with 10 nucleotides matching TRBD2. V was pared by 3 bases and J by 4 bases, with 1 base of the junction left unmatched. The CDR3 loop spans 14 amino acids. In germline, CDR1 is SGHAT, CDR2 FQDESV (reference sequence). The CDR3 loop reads CASSLGLASDTQYF. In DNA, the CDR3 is TGTGCCAGCAGCTTGGGACTAGCGTCAGATACGCAGTATTTT. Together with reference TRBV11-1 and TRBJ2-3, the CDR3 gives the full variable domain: EAEVAQSPRYKITEKSQAVAFWCDPISGHATLYWYRQILGQGPELLVQFQDESVVDDSQLPKDRFSAERLKGVDSTLKIQPAELGDSAMYLCASSLGLASDTQYFGPGTRLTVL.

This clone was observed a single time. This CDR3 reads CASSGTALVSPLHF. The CDR3 DNA reads as TGTGCCAGCAGCGGGACAGCTCTGGTTTCACCCCTCCACTTT. V and J are TRBV6-1 and TRBJ1-6; 7 bases match TRBD1. Germline CDR1 reads MNHNS; CDR2 reads SASEGT. With V trimmed by 6 bases and J by 9 bases, 8 bases remained unmatched. The CDR3 consists of 14 residues.

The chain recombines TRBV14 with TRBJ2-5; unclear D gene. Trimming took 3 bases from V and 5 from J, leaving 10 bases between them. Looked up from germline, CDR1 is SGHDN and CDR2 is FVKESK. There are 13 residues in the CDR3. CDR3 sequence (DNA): TGTGCCAGCAGCCATAACACGCTGGAGACCCAGTACTTC. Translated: CASSHNTLETQYF.

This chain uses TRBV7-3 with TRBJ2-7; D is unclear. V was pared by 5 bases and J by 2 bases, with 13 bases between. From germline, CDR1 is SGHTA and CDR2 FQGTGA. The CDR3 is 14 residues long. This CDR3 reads CASSPSGSAYEQYF. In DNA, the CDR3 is TGTGCCAGCAGCCCATCAGGCAGTGCCTACGAGCAGTACTTC.

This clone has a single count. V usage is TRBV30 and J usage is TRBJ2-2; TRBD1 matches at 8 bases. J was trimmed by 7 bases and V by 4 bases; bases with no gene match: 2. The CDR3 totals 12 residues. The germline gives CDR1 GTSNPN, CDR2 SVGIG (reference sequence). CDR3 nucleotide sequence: TGTGCCTGGACAGGGGGCATCGGGGAGCTGTTTTTT. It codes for CAWTGGIGELFF.

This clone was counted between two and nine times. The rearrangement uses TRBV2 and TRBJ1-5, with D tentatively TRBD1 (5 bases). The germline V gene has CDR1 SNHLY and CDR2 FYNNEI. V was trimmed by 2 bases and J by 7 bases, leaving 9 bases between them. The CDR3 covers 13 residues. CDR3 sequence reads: CASSERRTQPQHF. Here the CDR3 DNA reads TGTGCCAGCAGTGAAAGACGGACACAGCCCCAGCATTTT. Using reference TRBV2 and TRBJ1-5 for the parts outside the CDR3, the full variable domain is EPEVTQTPSHQVTQMGQEVILRCVPISNHLYFYWYRQILGQKVEFLVSFYNNEISEKSEIFDDQFSVERPDGSNFTLKIRSTKLEDSAMYFCASSERRTQPQHFGDGTRLSIL.

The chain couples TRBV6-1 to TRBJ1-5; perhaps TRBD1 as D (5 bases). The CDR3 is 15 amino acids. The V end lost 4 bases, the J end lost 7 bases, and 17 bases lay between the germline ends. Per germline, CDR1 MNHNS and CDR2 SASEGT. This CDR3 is CASSGQLNLGQPQHF. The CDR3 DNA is TGTGCCAGCAGTGGACAGCTGAACCTGGGGCAGCCCCAGCATTTT.

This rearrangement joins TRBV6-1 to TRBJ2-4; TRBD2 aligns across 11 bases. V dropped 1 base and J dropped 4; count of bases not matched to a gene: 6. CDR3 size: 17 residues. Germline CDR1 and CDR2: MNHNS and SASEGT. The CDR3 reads CASSEDLAGGVKNIQYF. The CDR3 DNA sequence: TGTGCCAGCAGTGAAGATCTAGCGGGGGGAGTAAAAAACATTCAGTACTTC.

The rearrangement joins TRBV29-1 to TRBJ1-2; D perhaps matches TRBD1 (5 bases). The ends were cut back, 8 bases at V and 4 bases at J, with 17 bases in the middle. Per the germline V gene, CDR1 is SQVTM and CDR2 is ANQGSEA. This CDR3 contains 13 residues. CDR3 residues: CSSRVGGGYGYTF. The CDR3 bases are TGCAGCTCCCGAGTGGGGGGAGGCTATGGCTACACCTTC.

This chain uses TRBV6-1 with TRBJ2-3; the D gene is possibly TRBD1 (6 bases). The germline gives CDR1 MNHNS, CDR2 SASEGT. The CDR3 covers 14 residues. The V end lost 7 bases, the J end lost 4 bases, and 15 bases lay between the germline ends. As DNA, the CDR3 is TGTGCCAGCATTACAGGGACGGCCGCAGATACGCAGTATTTT. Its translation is CASITGTAADTQYF.

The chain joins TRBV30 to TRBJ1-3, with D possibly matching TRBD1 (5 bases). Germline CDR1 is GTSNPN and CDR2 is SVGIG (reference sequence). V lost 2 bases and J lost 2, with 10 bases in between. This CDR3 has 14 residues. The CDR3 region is CAWSNTGTGNTIYF. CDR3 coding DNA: TGTGCCTGGAGTAATACAGGAACTGGAAACACCATATATTTT.

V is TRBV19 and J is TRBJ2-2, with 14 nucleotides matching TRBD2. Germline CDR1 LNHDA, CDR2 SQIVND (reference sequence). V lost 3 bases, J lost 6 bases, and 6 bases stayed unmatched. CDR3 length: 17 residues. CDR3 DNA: TGTGCCAGTAGTATTGGGACTAGCGGGAGTTGGGCCGGGGAGCTGTTTTTT. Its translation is CASSIGTSGSWAGELFF.

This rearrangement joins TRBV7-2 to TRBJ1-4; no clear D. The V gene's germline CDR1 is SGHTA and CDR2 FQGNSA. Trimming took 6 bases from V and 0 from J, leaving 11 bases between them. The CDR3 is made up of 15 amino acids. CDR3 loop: CASRVDWSTNEKLFF. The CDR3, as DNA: TGTGCCAGCAGGGTTGACTGGTCAACTAATGAAAAACTGTTTTTT. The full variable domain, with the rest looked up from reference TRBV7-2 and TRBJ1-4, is GAGVSQSPSNKVTEKGKDVELRCDPISGHTALYWYRQSLGQGLEFLIYFQGNSAPDKSGLPSDRFSAERTGGSVSTLTIQRTQQEDSAVYLCASRVDWSTNEKLFFGSGTQLSVL.

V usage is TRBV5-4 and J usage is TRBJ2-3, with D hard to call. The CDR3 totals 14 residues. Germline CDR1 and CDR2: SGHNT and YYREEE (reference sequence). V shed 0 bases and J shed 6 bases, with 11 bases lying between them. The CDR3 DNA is TGTGCCAGCAGCTTGGATCCCCTACCTGATACGCAGTATTTT. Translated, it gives CASSLDPLPDTQYF.

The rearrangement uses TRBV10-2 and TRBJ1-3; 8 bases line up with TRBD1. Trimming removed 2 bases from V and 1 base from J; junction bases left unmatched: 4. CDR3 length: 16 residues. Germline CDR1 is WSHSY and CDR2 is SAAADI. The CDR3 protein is CASSEVQGASGNTIYF. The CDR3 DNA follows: TGCGCCAGCAGTGAGGTCCAGGGGGCTTCTGGAAACACCATATATTTT.

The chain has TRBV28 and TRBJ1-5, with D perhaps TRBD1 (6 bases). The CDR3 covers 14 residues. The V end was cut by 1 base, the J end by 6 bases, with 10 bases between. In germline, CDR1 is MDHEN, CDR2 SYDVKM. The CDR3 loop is CASSLLGGPQPQHF. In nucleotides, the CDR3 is TGTGCCAGCAGTTTATTGGGGGGGCCTCAGCCCCAGCATTTT.

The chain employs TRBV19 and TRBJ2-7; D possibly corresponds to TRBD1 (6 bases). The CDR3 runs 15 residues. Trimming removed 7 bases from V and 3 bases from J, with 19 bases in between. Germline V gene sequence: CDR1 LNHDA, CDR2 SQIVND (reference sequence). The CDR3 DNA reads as TGTGCCAGTACCGCCTCAGGACAGAGAAACTACGAGCAGTACTTC. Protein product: CASTASGQRNYEQYF.

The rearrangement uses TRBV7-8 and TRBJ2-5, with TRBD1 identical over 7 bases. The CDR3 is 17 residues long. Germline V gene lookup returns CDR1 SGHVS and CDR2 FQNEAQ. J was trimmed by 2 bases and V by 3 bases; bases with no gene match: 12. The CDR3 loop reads CASSFRDRNSFQETQYF. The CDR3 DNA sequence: TGTGCCAGCAGCTTCCGGGACAGAAATTCCTTTCAAGAGACCCAGTACTTC.

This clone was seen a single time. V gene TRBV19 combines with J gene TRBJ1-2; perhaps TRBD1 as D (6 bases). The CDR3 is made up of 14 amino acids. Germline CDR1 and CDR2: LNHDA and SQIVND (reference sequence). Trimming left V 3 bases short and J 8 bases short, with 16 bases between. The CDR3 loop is CASSIGLLRGGYTF. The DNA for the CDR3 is TGTGCCAGTAGTATTGGATTGCTCAGGGGAGGCTACACCTTC.

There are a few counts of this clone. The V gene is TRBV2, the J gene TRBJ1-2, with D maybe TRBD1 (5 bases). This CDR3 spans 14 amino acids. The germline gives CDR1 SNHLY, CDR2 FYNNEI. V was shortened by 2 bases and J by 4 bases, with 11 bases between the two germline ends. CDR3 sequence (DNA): TGTGCCAGCAGTGAACTTGGGGCCGGCTATGGCTACACCTTC. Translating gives CASSELGAGYGYTF.

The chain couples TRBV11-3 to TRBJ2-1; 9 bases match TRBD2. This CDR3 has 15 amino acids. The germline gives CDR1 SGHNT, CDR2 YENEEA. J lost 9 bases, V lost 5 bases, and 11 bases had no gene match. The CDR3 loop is CASSRSGTSSVEQFF. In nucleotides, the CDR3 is TGTGCCAGCAGCCGCTCCGGGACTAGCAGTGTTGAGCAGTTCTTC.

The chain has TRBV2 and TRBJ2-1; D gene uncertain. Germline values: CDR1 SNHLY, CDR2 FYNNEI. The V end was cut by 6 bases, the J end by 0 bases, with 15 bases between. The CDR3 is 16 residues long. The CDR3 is CASRRPGSSSYNEQFF. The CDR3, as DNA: TGTGCCAGCAGACGCCCCGGGTCCTCCTCCTACAATGAGCAGTTCTTC.

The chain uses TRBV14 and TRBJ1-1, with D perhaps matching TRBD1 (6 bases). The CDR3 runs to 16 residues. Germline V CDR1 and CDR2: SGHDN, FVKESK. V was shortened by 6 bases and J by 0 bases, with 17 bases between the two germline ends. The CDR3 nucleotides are TGTGCCAGCAGGCCCGGACCGGGACACCTGAACACTGAAGCTTTCTTT. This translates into CASRPGPGHLNTEAFF.

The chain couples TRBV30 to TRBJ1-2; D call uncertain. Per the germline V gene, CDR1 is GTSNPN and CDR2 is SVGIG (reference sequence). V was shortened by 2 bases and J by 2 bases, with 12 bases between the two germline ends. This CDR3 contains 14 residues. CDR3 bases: TGTGCCTGGAGTAGTGTCACCACAAACTATGGCTACACCTTC. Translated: CAWSSVTTNYGYTF.

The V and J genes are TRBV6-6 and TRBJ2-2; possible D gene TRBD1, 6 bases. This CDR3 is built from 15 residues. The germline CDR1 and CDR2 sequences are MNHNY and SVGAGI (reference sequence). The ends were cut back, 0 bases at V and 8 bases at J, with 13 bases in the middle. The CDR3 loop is CASSYSRKGEGELFF. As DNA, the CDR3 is TGTGCCAGCAGTTACTCGAGAAAGGGGGAGGGGGAGCTGTTTTTT.

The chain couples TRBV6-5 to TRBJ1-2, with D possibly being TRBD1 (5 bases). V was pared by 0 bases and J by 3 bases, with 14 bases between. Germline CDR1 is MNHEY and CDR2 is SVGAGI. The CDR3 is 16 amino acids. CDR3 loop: CASSYSGGTGDYGYTF. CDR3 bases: TGTGCCAGCAGTTACTCCGGAGGGACCGGGGACTATGGCTACACCTTC.